The TCR beta chain under discussion was sequenced for a study of blood T cell repertoires in COVID-19. On the study more broadly: The United States, Italy and Spain provided the acute and convalescent COVID-19 samples. PBMCs, B-cell-depleted T cells, or T cells were the source of the cDNA or gDNA that made up the material.

In the authors' workflow: Counts of nucleated cells, estimated from reference gene primer amplification, were obtained. Assay used: immunoSEQ multiplex PCR; TCRdb lists only in-frame clones, some missing. V and J calls and clone size are as listed in that table; D and trimming were resolved from the DNA. In the table there are a few hundred thousand clones, 87% of which are singletons. The CDR3 is 13 amino acids. CDR1 is SGHKS and CDR2 is YYEKEE in the germline V gene (reference sequence). V lost 5 bases, J lost 1 base, and 9 bases lay in between. What was sequenced was peripheral blood. The receptor comes from a man younger than 30 with active or convalescent COVID-19. The chain links TRBV5-5 to TRBJ1-2; D is ambiguous. CDR3 in amino acids: CASSTGHNYGYTF. The CDR3 DNA reads as TGTGCCAGCAGTACTGGGCATAACTATGGCTACACCTTC.